These T cell receptor beta chains were read from a single sample in a study of cytomegalovirus exposure and HLA in healthy donors. The protocol was immunoSEQ multiplex PCR, while the TCRdb copy is restricted to in-frame clones and leaves out a portion. The table lists 300,000 to 400,000 clones, nearly 90% of them singletons, with more than 0.95% in the top ten. The sample taken for sequencing was PBMCs. Every receptor here comes from a man aged 25 to 40 in good health and CMV-seronegative. CDR3s include the opening cysteine and the closing phenylalanine or tryptophan. The D gene is left open where the match is weak.

v_call	j_call	d_call	cdr3_aa
TRBV6-4	TRBJ1-2	NA	CASSDSGVGSAGYTF
TRBV5-1	TRBJ2-2	TRBD2	CASSRGLAGVRNTGELFF
TRBV30	TRBJ1-1	TRBD1	CAWSAGTVLNTEAFF
TRBV25-1	TRBJ1-2	TRBD1	CASSASGQGFYGYTF
TRBV6-5	TRBJ2-1	NA	CASSRHGNEQFF
TRBV25-1	TRBJ2-5	NA	CASSGYNGENQETQYF
TRBV11-2	TRBJ2-5	NA	CASSLAGTEETQYF
TRBV19	TRBJ1-6	NA	CASSIAGENSPLHF
TRBV5-1	TRBJ1-1	TRBD1	CASSLGQGVRGNTEAFF
TRBV14	TRBJ2-7	TRBD1	CASSQDLAGTGGRGQYF
TRBV7-6	TRBJ1-2	TRBD1	CASSFQGAVGYTF
TRBV5-4	TRBJ1-4	TRBD1	CASSFGDRANGKLFF
TRBV5-5	TRBJ2-5	NA	CASSLAGGLETQYF
TRBV19	TRBJ1-6	TRBD1	CASSIDDRGQNSPLHF
TRBV30	TRBJ2-3	NA	CAWSADSLQQYF
TRBV19	TRBJ2-2	TRBD1	CASSPQGFNTGELFF
TRBV25-1	TRBJ1-1	NA	CASSEYLTGEAFF
TRBV2	TRBJ1-6	NA	CASRGGGSNSPLHF
TRBV11-2	TRBJ2-5	TRBD1	CASSFWGTGPETQYF
TRBV7-8	TRBJ1-1	NA	CASSLGGALMNTEAFF
TRBV19	TRBJ2-5	TRBD1	CASRQGAGETQYF
TRBV4-2	TRBJ1-2	NA	CASSQDLRGNYGYTF
TRBV2	TRBJ1-3	TRBD1	CASRTGGGGNTIYF
TRBV12-5	TRBJ1-1	NA	CASGLVQGVGTEAFF
TRBV5-4	TRBJ2-6	NA	CASSLVAPGANVLTF
TRBV4-1	TRBJ2-3	TRBD2	CASSQVRGSSGGALRTDTQYF
TRBV19	TRBJ2-1	TRBD1	CASTPTGGLPSSYNEQFF
TRBV19	TRBJ1-2	NA	CASSISVNYGYTF
TRBV29-1	TRBJ1-1	NA	CSVEVGGGTEAFF
TRBV21-1	TRBJ2-5	NA	CASSKERAGSPQETQYF
TRBV7-9	TRBJ2-1	NA	CASSPQGREHEQFF
TRBV6-6	TRBJ2-1	TRBD1	CASSKDRGLDNEQFF
TRBV6-1	TRBJ1-5	NA	CASSGWSDNQPQHF
TRBV5-4	TRBJ2-3	TRBD2	CASSSRLAGARYTDTQYF
TRBV4-1	TRBJ2-1	NA	CASSQVPGHNEQFF
TRBV25-1	TRBJ1-2	NA	CASSESQEFYGYTF
TRBV27	TRBJ1-5	NA	CATREGVDNQPQHF
TRBV4-1	TRBJ2-2	NA	CASSQGPVQYGELFF
TRBV18	TRBJ2-5	TRBD2	CASSPSGGQETQYF
TRBV10-3	TRBJ1-5	NA	CAISEVGSNQPQHF